This T cell receptor (beta chain) derives from a study of blood T cell repertoires in COVID-19. Study background: Whether acute or convalescent, the COVID-19 samples came from the United States, Italy and Spain. From T cells, B-cell-depleted T cells, or PBMCs came the material, which was cDNA or gDNA.

Original processing methods: The assay estimated nucleated cells by amplifying reference gene primers. TCRdb keeps only in-frame clones here, not all; method: immunoSEQ multiplex PCR. Clone size and the V and J calls come from that table; the DNA yielded D and trimming. The sample includes under 95,000 clones, under 85% of them seen just once. V dropped 6 bases and J dropped 4; count of bases not matched to a gene: 4. This CDR3 is 13 amino acids long. CDR1 and CDR2 (germline): MNHEY, SVGAGI. The sample comprised peripheral blood. This chain uses TRBV6-5 with TRBJ2-7; the match to TRBD1 covers 9 bases. This TCR was sampled from a woman aged 65 to 85 with acute or convalescent COVID-19. The CDR3 protein is CASRGQGTYEQYF. Written as DNA, the CDR3 is TGTGCCAGCAGAGGACAGGGGACTTACGAGCAGTACTTC.